This record concerns one TCR beta chain sequence. This sample is part of a study of blood T cell repertoires in COVID-19. The table came from immunoSEQ multiplex PCR; TCRdb's copy has only in-frame clones and leaves some out. The data hold around 150,000 clones, with over 75% observed a single time. Germline V CDR1 and CDR2: MGHDK, SYGVNS. The CDR3 runs 15 residues. V was trimmed by 2 bases and J by 5 bases, leaving 15 bases between them. Sequencing was carried out using peripheral blood. J is TRBJ2-5 and V is TRBV25-1; D may be TRBD1 (6 bases). The TCR comes from a man aged 65 to 85 with acute or convalescent COVID-19. The CDR3 DNA is TGTGCCAGCAGTGAACCCAGGGCTAGGGGGGAGACCCAGTACTTC. Amino acid sequence: CASSEPRARGETQYF.